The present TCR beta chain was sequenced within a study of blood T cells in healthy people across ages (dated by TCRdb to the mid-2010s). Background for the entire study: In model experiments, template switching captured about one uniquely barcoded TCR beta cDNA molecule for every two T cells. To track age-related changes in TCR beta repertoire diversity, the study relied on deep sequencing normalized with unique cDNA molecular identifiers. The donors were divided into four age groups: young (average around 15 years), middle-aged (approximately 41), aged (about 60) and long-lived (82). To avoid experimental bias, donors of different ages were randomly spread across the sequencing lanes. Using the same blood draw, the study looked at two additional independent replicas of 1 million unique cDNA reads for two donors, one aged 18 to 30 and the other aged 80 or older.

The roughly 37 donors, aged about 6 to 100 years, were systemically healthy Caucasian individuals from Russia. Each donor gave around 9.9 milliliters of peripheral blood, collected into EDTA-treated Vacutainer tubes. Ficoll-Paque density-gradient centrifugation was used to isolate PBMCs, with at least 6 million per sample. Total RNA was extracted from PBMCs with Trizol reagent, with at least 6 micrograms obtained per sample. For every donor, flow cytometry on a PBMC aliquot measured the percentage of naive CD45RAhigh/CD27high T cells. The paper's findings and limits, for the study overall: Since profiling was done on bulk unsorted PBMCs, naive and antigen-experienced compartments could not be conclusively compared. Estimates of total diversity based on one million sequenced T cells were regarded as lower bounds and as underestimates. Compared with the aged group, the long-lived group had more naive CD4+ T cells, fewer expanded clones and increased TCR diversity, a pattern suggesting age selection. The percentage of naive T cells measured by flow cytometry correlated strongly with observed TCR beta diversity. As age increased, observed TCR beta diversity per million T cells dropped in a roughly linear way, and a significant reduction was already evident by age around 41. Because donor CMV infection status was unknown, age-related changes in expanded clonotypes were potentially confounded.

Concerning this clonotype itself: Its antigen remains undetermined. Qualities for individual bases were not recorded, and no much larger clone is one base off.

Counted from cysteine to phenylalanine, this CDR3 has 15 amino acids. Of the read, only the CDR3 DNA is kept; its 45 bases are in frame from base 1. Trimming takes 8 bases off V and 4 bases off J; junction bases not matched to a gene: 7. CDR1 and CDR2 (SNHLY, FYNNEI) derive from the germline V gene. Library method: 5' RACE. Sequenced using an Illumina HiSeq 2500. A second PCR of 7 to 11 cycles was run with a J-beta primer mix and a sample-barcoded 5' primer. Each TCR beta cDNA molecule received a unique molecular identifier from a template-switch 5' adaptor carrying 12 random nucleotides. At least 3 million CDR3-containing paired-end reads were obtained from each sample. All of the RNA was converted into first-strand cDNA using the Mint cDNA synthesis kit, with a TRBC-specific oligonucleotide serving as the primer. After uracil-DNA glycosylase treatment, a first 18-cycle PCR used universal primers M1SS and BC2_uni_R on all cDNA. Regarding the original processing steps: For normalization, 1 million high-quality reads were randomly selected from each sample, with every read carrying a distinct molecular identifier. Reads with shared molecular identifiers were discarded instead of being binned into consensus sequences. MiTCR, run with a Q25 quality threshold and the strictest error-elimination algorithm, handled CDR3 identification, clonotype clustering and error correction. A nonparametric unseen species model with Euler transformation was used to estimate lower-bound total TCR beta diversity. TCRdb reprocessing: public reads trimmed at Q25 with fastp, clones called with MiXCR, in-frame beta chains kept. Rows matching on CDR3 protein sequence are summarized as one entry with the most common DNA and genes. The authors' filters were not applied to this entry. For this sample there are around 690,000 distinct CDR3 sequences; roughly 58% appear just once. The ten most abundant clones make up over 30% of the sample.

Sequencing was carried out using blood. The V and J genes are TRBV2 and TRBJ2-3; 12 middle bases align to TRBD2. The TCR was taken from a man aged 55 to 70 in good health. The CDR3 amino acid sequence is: CASAGLAGTADTQYF. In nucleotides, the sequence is TGTGCCAGCGCAGGACTAGCGGGAACGGCAGATACGCAGTATTTT.